This T cell receptor (beta chain) was sequenced for a study of blood T cell repertoires in COVID-19. Generated by immunoSEQ multiplex PCR, the TCRdb table keeps only in-frame clones and is missing some. The repertoire consists of fewer than 200,000 clones, with approximately 85% occurring once and the leading ten covering around 9.5%. This CDR3 contains 15 residues. Per germline, CDR1 SGHRS and CDR2 YFSETQ. The ends lost 5 bases at V and 4 bases at J; junction bases unmatched: 6. This TCR was recovered from a woman older than 75 with acute or convalescent COVID-19. Sequenced sample: peripheral blood. The V gene is TRBV5-1, the J gene TRBJ2-2; TRBD2 agrees at 9 bases. CDR3: CASRTAGGITGELFF. Here the CDR3 DNA reads TGCGCCAGCAGAACCGCGGGGGGGATCACCGGGGAGCTGTTTTTT. Filled out from reference TRBV5-1 and TRBJ2-2, the complete variable domain reads KAGVTQTPRYLIKTRGQQVTLSCSPISGHRSVSWYQQTPGQGLQFLFEYFSETQRNKGNFPGRFSGRQFSNSRSEMNVSTLELGDSALYLCASRTAGGITGELFFGEGSRLTVL.